This is a list of T cell receptor beta chains from one sample in a study of early T cells in non-severe SARS-CoV-2 infection. TCRdb analysed the 5' RACE reads with MiXCR anew, one entry per CDR3 protein. The table records approximately 30,000 distinct CDR3 sequences, around 7% of them present only once. The sequencing used whole blood, collected at baseline. The receptors were gathered from an adult who was a healthcare worker with PCR-confirmed SARS-CoV-2 infection or an uninfected control (not recorded which). CDR3s include the opening cysteine and the closing phenylalanine or tryptophan. The D gene is left open where the match is weak. Clone size is shown for a subset of rows, as once, few, many or a class of expanded clone.

J gene: TRBJ2-1; V gene: TRBV24-1; D gene: TRBD2; CDR3 length: 20; clone size: many; CDR3 protein: CATSDRGMGIGAGGYNEQFF; CDR3 DNA: TGTGCCACCAGTGATCGGGGGATGGGCATAGGAGCGGGAGGTTACAATGAGCAGTTCTTC
J gene: TRBJ2-1; V gene: TRBV4-2; D gene: -; CDR3 length: 13; clone size: -; CDR3 protein: CASSQDMLGRQFF; CDR3 DNA: TGTGCCAGCAGCCAAGATATGCTGGGAAGACAGTTCTTC
J gene: TRBJ1-5; V gene: TRBV29-1; D gene: -; CDR3 length: 13; clone size: many; CDR3 protein: CSVVPGVNQPQHF; CDR3 DNA: TGCAGCGTTGTTCCAGGGGTCAATCAGCCCCAGCATTTT
J gene: TRBJ2-1; V gene: TRBV6-2/TRBV6-3; D gene: -; CDR3 length: 14; clone size: -; CDR3 protein: CASSYELAYNEQFF; CDR3 DNA: TGTGCCAGCAGTTACGAACTAGCCTACAATGAGCAGTTCTTC
J gene: TRBJ1-6; V gene: TRBV6-6; D gene: TRBD1; CDR3 length: 15; clone size: few; CDR3 protein: CASSWPTGEGSPLHF; CDR3 DNA: TGTGCCAGCAGCTGGCCGACAGGGGAGGGTTCACCCCTCCACTTT
J gene: TRBJ2-1; V gene: TRBV6-4; D gene: TRBD2; CDR3 length: 14; clone size: -; CDR3 protein: CASSGLAGGNEQFF; CDR3 DNA: TGTGCCAGCAGTGGACTAGCGGGAGGGAATGAGCAGTTCTTC
J gene: TRBJ2-7; V gene: TRBV20-1; D gene: TRBD2; CDR3 length: 16; clone size: many; CDR3 protein: CSARDLASGKTYEQYF; CDR3 DNA: TGCAGTGCTAGAGATCTGGCTAGCGGAAAGACCTACGAGCAGTACTTC
J gene: TRBJ2-3; V gene: TRBV7-9; D gene: TRBD2; CDR3 length: 16; clone size: many; CDR3 protein: CASSAQPSGSTDTQYF; CDR3 DNA: TGTGCCAGCAGCGCACAACCTAGCGGGAGCACAGATACGCAGTATTTT
J gene: TRBJ2-1; V gene: TRBV6-2/TRBV6-3; D gene: TRBD1; CDR3 length: 14; clone size: many; CDR3 protein: CASSFGTAYNEQFF; CDR3 DNA: TGTGCCAGCAGTTTCGGGACAGCGTACAATGAGCAGTTCTTC
J gene: TRBJ2-1; V gene: TRBV12-3/TRBV12-4; D gene: TRBD2; CDR3 length: 15; clone size: -; CDR3 protein: CASSSDRTSGSEQFF; CDR3 DNA: TGTGCCAGCAGTTCTGACCGGACTAGCGGGAGTGAGCAGTTCTTC
J gene: TRBJ2-5; V gene: TRBV6-5; D gene: -; CDR3 length: 12; clone size: -; CDR3 protein: CASGRQQETQYF; CDR3 DNA: TGTGCCAGCGGCAGACAGCAAGAGACCCAGTACTTC
J gene: TRBJ2-3; V gene: TRBV7-3; D gene: -; CDR3 length: 13; clone size: many; CDR3 protein: CASSSTGADTQYF; CDR3 DNA: TGTGCCAGCAGCTCGACCGGGGCAGATACGCAGTATTTT
J gene: TRBJ1-6; V gene: TRBV15; D gene: -; CDR3 length: 13; clone size: many; CDR3 protein: CATSRVVDSPLHF; CDR3 DNA: TGTGCCACCAGCAGAGTTGTGGATTCACCCCTCCACTTT
J gene: TRBJ2-3; V gene: TRBV3-1; D gene: TRBD2; CDR3 length: 18; clone size: -; CDR3 protein: CASSQESSGRLDADTQYF; CDR3 DNA: TGTGCCAGCAGCCAAGAATCTAGCGGGAGATTGGATGCAGATACGCAGTATTTT
J gene: TRBJ2-3; V gene: TRBV7-8; D gene: -; CDR3 length: 14; clone size: few; CDR3 protein: CASSLGRETDTQYF; CDR3 DNA: TGTGCCAGCAGCTTAGGCCGGGAGACAGATACGCAGTATTTT
J gene: TRBJ1-2; V gene: TRBV20-1; D gene: TRBD1; CDR3 length: 14; clone size: few; CDR3 protein: CSARGGQASYGYTF; CDR3 DNA: TGCAGTGCTAGAGGGGGACAGGCCTCCTATGGCTACACCTTC
J gene: TRBJ2-4; V gene: TRBV20-1; D gene: -; CDR3 length: 15; clone size: -; CDR3 protein: CSARGGGIAKNIQYF; CDR3 DNA: TGCAGTGCTAGAGGCGGCGGGATAGCCAAAAACATTCAGTACTTC
J gene: TRBJ1-2; V gene: TRBV6-5; D gene: TRBD1; CDR3 length: 16; clone size: -; CDR3 protein: CASSYSSGQVVYGYTF; CDR3 DNA: TGTGCCAGCAGTTACTCGAGCGGACAGGTTGTCTATGGCTACACCTTC
J gene: TRBJ2-4; V gene: TRBV11-2; D gene: TRBD2; CDR3 length: 20; clone size: few; CDR3 protein: CVSSPRHGTSGELAKNIQYF; CDR3 DNA: TGTGTCAGCAGCCCCCGGCACGGGACTAGCGGAGAACTAGCCAAAAACATTCAGTACTTC
J gene: TRBJ2-1; V gene: TRBV27; D gene: -; CDR3 length: 17; clone size: few; CDR3 protein: CASSLFPGASSYNEQFF; CDR3 DNA: TGTGCCAGCAGTTTATTCCCAGGGGCTAGCTCCTACAATGAGCAGTTCTTC
J gene: TRBJ1-5; V gene: TRBV6-2/TRBV6-3; D gene: -; CDR3 length: 15; clone size: many; CDR3 protein: CASSHDSGGNQPQHF; CDR3 DNA: TGTGCCAGCAGCCATGACAGTGGGGGCAATCAGCCCCAGCATTTT
J gene: TRBJ2-1; V gene: TRBV20-1; D gene: -; CDR3 length: 16; clone size: many; CDR3 protein: CSARALIADSYNEQFF; CDR3 DNA: TGCAGTGCTAGAGCTTTGATAGCGGACTCCTACAATGAGCAGTTCTTC
J gene: TRBJ2-7; V gene: TRBV28; D gene: -; CDR3 length: 15; clone size: many; CDR3 protein: CASSLGGSGAYEQYF; CDR3 DNA: TGTGCCAGCAGTTTGGGGGGTAGCGGCGCCTACGAGCAGTACTTC
J gene: TRBJ1-2; V gene: TRBV7-2; D gene: -; CDR3 length: 15; clone size: few; CDR3 protein: CASSLERQIVRGYTF; CDR3 DNA: TGTGCCAGCAGCTTAGAACGGCAGATAGTGCGTGGCTACACCTTC
J gene: TRBJ2-5; V gene: TRBV2; D gene: -; CDR3 length: 12; clone size: -; CDR3 protein: CASSRLRETQYF; CDR3 DNA: TGTGCCAGCAGTAGGCTTCGCGAGACCCAGTACTTC
J gene: TRBJ2-2; V gene: TRBV3-1; D gene: -; CDR3 length: 13; clone size: many; CDR3 protein: CASSRTVTGELFF; CDR3 DNA: TGTGCCAGCAGCCGAACAGTGACCGGGGAGCTGTTTTTT
J gene: TRBJ1-3; V gene: TRBV12-3/TRBV12-4; D gene: TRBD1; CDR3 length: 16; clone size: many; CDR3 protein: CASSDGVRGPGNTIYF; CDR3 DNA: TGTGCCAGCAGTGACGGGGTGAGGGGGCCAGGAAACACCATATATTTT
J gene: TRBJ2-5; V gene: TRBV5-6; D gene: -; CDR3 length: 13; clone size: -; CDR3 protein: CASSGRGRETQYF; CDR3 DNA: TGTGCCAGCAGCGGTAGGGGGAGAGAGACCCAGTACTTC
J gene: TRBJ2-3; V gene: TRBV12-3/TRBV12-4; D gene: -; CDR3 length: 11; clone size: -; CDR3 protein: CASSSRDTQYF; CDR3 DNA: TGTGCCAGCAGTTCAAGAGATACGCAGTATTTT
J gene: TRBJ2-3; V gene: TRBV5-1; D gene: -; CDR3 length: 14; clone size: -; CDR3 protein: CASSLEGITDTQYF; CDR3 DNA: TGCGCCAGCAGCTTGGAGGGTATCACAGATACGCAGTATTTT
J gene: TRBJ2-5; V gene: TRBV11-3; D gene: -; CDR3 length: 15; clone size: many; CDR3 protein: CASSLNPGAQETQYF; CDR3 DNA: TGTGCCAGCAGCTTAAATCCCGGAGCTCAAGAGACCCAGTACTTC
J gene: TRBJ2-1; V gene: TRBV27; D gene: -; CDR3 length: 16; clone size: -; CDR3 protein: CASSLTHPSSYNEQFF; CDR3 DNA: TGTGCCAGCAGTTTGACCCATCCTAGCTCCTACAATGAGCAGTTCTTC
J gene: TRBJ1-1; V gene: TRBV10-3; D gene: -; CDR3 length: 13; clone size: many; CDR3 protein: CAISVRGDTEAFF; CDR3 DNA: TGTGCCATCAGTGTTAGGGGCGACACTGAAGCTTTCTTT
J gene: TRBJ1-5; V gene: TRBV6-2/TRBV6-3; D gene: -; CDR3 length: 14; clone size: many; CDR3 protein: CASSPYTSNQPQHF; CDR3 DNA: TGTGCCAGCAGTCCCTATACGAGCAATCAGCCCCAGCATTTT
J gene: TRBJ2-5; V gene: TRBV29-1; D gene: -; CDR3 length: 13; clone size: many; CDR3 protein: CSVGVSGQETQYF; CDR3 DNA: TGCAGCGTTGGGGTTTCAGGCCAAGAGACCCAGTACTTC